Listed here is a single T cell receptor (beta chain). Its antigen is still unknown. Germline V gene lookup returns CDR1 LNHDA and CDR2 SQIVND (reference sequence). The CDR3 loop spans 15 amino acids. Germline trimming cut 5 bases from V and 9 bases from J; bases unmatched to any gene: 8. This PCR relied on a set of 60 Vbeta primers and 13 Jbeta primers. Assay: immunoSEQ multiplex PCR; the TCRdb copy retains only in-frame clones and omits some. This sample yields about 170,000 clones, of which over 65% are seen a single time; roughly 7.1% belongs to the top ten. These data belong to a study of cytomegalovirus exposure and HLA in healthy donors. The overall study: A prior study identified over 100 million unique TCR beta sequences from 200 million or so T cells. Study outcomes and limitations: A few V segments could not be told apart, such as TRBV6-2 and TRBV6-3, and were left out. A missense variant in DCLRE1C was later tied to TCR beta V- and J-gene trimming.

This chain links TRBV19 with TRBJ1-6; TRBD1 agrees at 9 bases. This sequence was found in a man aged 40-49 years in good health and CMV-seropositive. Material: PBMCs. This chain's CDR3 is CASSPRTGVPSPLHF. CDR3 nucleotides: TGTGCCAGTAGTCCCCGGACAGGGGTTCCTTCACCCCTCCACTTT.